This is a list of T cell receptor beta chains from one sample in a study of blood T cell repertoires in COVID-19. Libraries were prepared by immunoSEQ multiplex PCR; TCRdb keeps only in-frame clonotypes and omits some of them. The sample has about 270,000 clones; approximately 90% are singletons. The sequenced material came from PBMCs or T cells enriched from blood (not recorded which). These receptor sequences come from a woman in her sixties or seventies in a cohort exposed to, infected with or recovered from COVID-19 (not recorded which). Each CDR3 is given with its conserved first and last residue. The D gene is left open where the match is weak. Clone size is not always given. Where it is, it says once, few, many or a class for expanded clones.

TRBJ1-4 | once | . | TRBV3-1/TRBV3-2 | TGTGCCAGCAGCCAAGTCCTCGGCAGGGTTAATGAAAAACTGTTTTTT | CASSQVLGRVNEKLFF
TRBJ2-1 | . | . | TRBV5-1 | TGCGCCAGCAGCCAGACTGACGGATACAATGAGCAGTTCTTC | CASSQTDGYNEQFF
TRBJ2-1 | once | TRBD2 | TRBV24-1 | TGTGCCACCAGTGACCCAGCCGGGACTAGCGGGAGGAATGAGCAGTTCTTC | CATSDPAGTSGRNEQFF
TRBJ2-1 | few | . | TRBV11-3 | TGTGCCAGCAGCTTAGGATCGGTCTCCTACAATGAGCAGTTCTTC | CASSLGSVSYNEQFF
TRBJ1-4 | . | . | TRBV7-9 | TGTGCCAGCAGCCCCGTAACGGGGGGGCATGAAAAACTGTTTTTT | CASSPVTGGHEKLFF
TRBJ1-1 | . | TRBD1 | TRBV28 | TGTGCCAGCAGTGGGGACAGGGGGCCCATGAACACTGAAGCTTTCTTT | CASSGDRGPMNTEAFF
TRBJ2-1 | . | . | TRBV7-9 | TGTGCCAGCAGCTTAGTTTTGAGCTCCTACAATGAGCAGTTCTTC | CASSLVLSSYNEQFF
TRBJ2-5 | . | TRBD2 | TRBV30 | TGTGCCTGGAGCGCGAGCGGGGGAGGACTGACCCAGTACTTC | CAWSASGGGLTQYF
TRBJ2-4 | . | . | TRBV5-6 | TGTGCCAGCAGCTACACCCCGACAGGAGCCAAAAACATTCAGTACTTC | CASSYTPTGAKNIQYF
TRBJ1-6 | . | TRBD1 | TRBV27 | TGTGCCAGCAGTTTAGGAAGACAGGGGAACTCACCCCTCCACTTT | CASSLGRQGNSPLHF
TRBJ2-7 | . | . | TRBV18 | TGTGCCAGCTCACCCAGACAGGCGACGGGATACGAGCAGTACTTC | CASSPRQATGYEQYF
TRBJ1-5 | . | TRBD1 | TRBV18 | TGTGCCAGCTCACCACAGGACAGGGGCAATCAGCCCCAGCATTTT | CASSPQDRGNQPQHF
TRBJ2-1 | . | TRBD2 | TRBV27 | TGTGCCAGCAGTCCGACTAGCGGTGCCTACAATGAGCAGTTCTTC | CASSPTSGAYNEQFF
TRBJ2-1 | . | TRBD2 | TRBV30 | TGTGCCTGGAGTGTGACTAGCGGGAGGGTGGATGAGCAGTTCTTC | CAWSVTSGRVDEQFF
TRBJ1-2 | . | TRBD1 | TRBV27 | TGTGCCAGCAGTTTAGGACAGGGAGCCTATGGCTACACCTTC | CASSLGQGAYGYTF
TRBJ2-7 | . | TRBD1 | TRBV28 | TGTGCCAGCAGGACAGGGGGGGCGTCCTACGAGCAGTACTTC | CASRTGGASYEQYF
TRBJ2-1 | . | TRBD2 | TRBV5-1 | TGCGCCAGCAGCTTGAGTCCTAGCGGGCTAACCTACAATGAGCAGTTCTTC | CASSLSPSGLTYNEQFF
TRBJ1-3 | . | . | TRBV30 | TGTGCCTGGAGCGGTAACACCATATATTTT | CAWSGNTIYF
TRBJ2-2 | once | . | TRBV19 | TGTGCCAGTAGCCTCCCGGTACTTAACACCGGGGAGCTGTTTTTT | CASSLPVLNTGELFF
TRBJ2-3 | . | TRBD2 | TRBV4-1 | TGCGCCAGCAGCCAAGTTCCCACTCGACTAGCGGGGTGGACAGATACGCAGTATTTT | CASSQVPTRLAGWTDTQYF
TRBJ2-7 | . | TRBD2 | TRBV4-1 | TGCGCCAGCAGCCAAGAAGACCTAGCGGCGTACGAGCAGTACTTC | CASSQEDLAAYEQYF
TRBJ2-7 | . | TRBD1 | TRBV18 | TGTGCCAGCTCTCCGCGTTCAGGGGGCTACGAGCAGTACTTC | CASSPRSGGYEQYF
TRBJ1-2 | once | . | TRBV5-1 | TGCGCCAGCAGCTCTATCGCGGGCGGCAGCAGTGGGGATGGCTACACCTTC | CASSSIAGGSSGDGYTF
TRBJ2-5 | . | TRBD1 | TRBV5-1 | TGCGCCAGCTCCCAAGGGACAGGGTTGGGAGAGACCCAGTACTTC | CASSQGTGLGETQYF
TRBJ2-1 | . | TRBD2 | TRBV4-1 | TGCGCCAGCAGCCAAGAACCCTTAGCGGGAGGGCCTTACAATGAGCAGTTCTTC | CASSQEPLAGGPYNEQFF
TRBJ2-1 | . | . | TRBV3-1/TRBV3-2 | TGTGCCAGCAAGGGCCCGGGGGAGTCCTCCTACAATGAGCAGTTCTTC | CASKGPGESSYNEQFF
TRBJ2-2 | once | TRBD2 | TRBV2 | TGTGCCAGCAGTGACTCTAGCGGGAGGGCCACCGGGGAGCTGTTTTTT | CASSDSSGRATGELFF
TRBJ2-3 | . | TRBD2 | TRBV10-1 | TGCGCCAGCTCCCGGGAGGGAACAGATACGCAGTATTTT | CASSREGTDTQYF
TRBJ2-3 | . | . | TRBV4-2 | TGTGCCAGCAGCCAAGGGACAGTCTTCACAGATACGCAGTATTTT | CASSQGTVFTDTQYF